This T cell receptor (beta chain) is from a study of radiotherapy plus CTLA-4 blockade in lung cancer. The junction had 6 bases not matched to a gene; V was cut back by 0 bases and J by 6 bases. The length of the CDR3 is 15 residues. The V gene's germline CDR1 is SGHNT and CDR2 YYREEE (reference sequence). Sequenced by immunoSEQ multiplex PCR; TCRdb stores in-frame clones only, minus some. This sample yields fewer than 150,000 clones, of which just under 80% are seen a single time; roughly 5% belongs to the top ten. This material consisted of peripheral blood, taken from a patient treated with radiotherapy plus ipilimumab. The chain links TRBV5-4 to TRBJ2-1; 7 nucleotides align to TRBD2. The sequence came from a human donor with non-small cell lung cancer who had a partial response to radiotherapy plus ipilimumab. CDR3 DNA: TGTGCCAGCAGCTTGGTGGGAGGGCAAGGCAATGAGCAGTTCTTC. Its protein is CASSLVGGQGNEQFF.